This TCR beta chain was sequenced in a study of T cell repertoires in cytomegalovirus infection (dated by TCRdb to about 2019). About the study as a whole: Donor HLA type was relevant to the analysis, as public TCR beta signatures indicated carriage of CMV infection together with the matching HLA type. The full study reports these points: The ex vivo response was dominated by HLA-C-restricted CMV-specific TCR beta clonotypes, which also provided the single most frequent clonotype in two of eight donors. In both this cohort and an independent cohort of 350 to 400 donors, the cumulative frequency of public TCR beta family members distinguished carriers of CMV infection plus the relevant HLA type.

Sequencing was carried out with an Illumina HiSeq 1500. The public reads were quality trimmed at Q25 with fastp and then assembled into clones with MiXCR by TCRdb, keeping productive beta chains. Duplicate CDR3 protein sequences are folded into a single record with the most common DNA and genes. Across this sample there are roughly 150,000 distinct CDR3 sequences, with approximately 17% seen only once. The ten largest clones add up to about 17% of the sample. Details on this clonotype: Its target antigen remains unknown. The input lacks base qualities; no much larger clone sits a single base away.

Trimming at the junction amounts to 2 bases on V and 4 bases on J, and the germline ends lie 15 bases apart. The CDR3 goes from the cysteine to the phenylalanine over 16 residues. Only the CDR3 portion is preserved as DNA: 48 bases, with reading frame beginning at the first base. According to the germline V gene, CDR1 reads MNHEY and CDR2 reads SVGEGT. The TCR was taken from a human donor in good health (CMV status not recorded). Some clones in this sample may be carry-over from other donors' samples. Sequenced: CD8+ T cells from PBMCs. The chain is assembled from TRBV6-2 or TRBV6-3 and TRBJ2-1, with a tentative D gene TRBD2 over 5 matching bases. The sequenced DNA is TGTGCCAGCAGTTACCTGTCGGGCGGGTTATACAATGAGCAGTTCTTC. This encodes CASSYLSGGLYNEQFF.